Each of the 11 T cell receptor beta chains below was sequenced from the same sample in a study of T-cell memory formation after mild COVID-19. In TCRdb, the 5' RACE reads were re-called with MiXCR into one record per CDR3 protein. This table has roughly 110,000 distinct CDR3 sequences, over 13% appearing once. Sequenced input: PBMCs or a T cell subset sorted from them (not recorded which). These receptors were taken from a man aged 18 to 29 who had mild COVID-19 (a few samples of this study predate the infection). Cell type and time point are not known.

The CDR3 bases are TGTGCCAGCAGCGTAGATCTATTCACAGGGGAACGACCAGATACGCAGTATTTT. It yields the protein CASSVDLFTGERPDTQYF. This chain connects TRBV9 to TRBJ2-3, with TRBD1 matching over 7 bases. Losses at the gene ends were 0 bases for V and 4 bases for J; bases not matched to a gene: 14. Germline V lookup: CDR1 SGDLS, CDR2 YYNGEE. The CDR3 runs to 18 residues.

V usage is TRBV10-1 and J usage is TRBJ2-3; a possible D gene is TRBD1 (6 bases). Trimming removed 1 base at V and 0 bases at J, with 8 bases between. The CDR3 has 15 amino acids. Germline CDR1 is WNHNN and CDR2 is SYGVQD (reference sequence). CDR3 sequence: CASSELDSSTDTQYF. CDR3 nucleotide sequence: TGCGCCAGCAGTGAGTTGGACAGTAGCACAGATACGCAGTATTTT.

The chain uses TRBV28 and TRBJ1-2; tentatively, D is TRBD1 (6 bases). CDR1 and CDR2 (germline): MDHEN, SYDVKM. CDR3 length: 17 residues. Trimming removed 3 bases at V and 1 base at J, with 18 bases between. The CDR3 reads CASSFSVQGSFNYGYTF. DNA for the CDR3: TGTGCCAGCAGTTTTTCGGTACAGGGATCCTTTAACTATGGCTACACCTTC.

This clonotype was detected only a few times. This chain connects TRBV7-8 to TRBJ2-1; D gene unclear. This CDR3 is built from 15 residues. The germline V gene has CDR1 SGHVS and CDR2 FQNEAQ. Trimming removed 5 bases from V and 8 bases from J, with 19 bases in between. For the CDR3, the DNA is TGTGCCAGCAGCGTAATGCTTCAGGTAGTCGATGAGCAGTTCTTC. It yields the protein CASSVMLQVVDEQFF.

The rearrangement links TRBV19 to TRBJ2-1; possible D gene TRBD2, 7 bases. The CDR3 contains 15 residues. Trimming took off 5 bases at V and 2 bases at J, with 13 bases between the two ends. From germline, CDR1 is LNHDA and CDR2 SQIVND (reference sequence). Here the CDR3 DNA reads TGTGCCAGTAGTTCGGGGGGCACCACCTACAATGAGCAGTTCTTC. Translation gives CASSSGGTTYNEQFF.

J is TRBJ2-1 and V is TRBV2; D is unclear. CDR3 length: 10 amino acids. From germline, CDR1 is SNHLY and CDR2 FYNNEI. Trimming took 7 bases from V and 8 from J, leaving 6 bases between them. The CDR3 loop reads CASMVDEQFF. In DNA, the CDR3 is TGTGCCAGCATGGTAGATGAGCAGTTCTTC.

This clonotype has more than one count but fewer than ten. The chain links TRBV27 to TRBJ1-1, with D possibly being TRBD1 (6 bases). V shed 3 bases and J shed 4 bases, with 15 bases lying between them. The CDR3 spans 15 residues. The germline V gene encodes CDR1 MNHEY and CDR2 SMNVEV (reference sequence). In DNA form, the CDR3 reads TGTGCCAGCAGTTTGTCCGGGGGCCGTGTCACTGAAGCTTTCTTT. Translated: CASSLSGGRVTEAFF.

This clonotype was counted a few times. The CDR3 here is CASSLTSGGARETQYF. As DNA, the CDR3 is TGTGCCAGCAGTTTAACCAGCGGGGGGGCTAGGGAGACCCAGTACTTC. This rearrangement joins TRBV12-3 or TRBV12-4 to TRBJ2-5, with 10 bases identical to TRBD2. This CDR3 is built from 16 residues. V lost 2 bases, J lost 5 bases, and 8 bases stayed unmatched.

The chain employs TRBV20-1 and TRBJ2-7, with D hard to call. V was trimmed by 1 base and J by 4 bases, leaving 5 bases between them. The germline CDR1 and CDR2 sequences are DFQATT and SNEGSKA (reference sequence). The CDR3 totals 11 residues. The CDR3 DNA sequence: TGCAGTGCTAGAGCCGGGTACGAGCAGTACGTC. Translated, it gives CSARAGYEQYV.

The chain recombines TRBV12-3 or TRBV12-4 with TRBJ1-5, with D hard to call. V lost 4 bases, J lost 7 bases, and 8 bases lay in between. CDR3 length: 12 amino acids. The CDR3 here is CASSSDSQPQHF. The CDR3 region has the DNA TGTGCCAGCAGTTCGGATTCACAGCCCCAGCATTTT.

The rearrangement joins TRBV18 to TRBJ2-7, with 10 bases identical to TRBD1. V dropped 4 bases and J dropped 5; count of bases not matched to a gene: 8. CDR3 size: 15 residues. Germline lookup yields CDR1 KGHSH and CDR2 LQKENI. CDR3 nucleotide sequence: TGTGCCAGCTCACTCGGGACAGGGGCGGTGGACGAGCAGTACGTC. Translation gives CASSLGTGAVDEQYV.